Below, 24 T cell receptor beta chains from the same sample are listed, as sequenced in a study of shared clonotypes between healthy human individuals. The method was immunoSEQ multiplex PCR; TCRdb's version includes in-frame clones alone and lacks a portion of them. This sample has over a million clones, with 96% found just once. Sequencing input: naive CD4+ T cells sorted from blood. Described subset: CD45RA+ positively selected. The receptors here all came from a man younger than 40 in good health.

Only one count was recorded for this clone. The chain joins TRBV6-6 to TRBJ1-2, with D possibly being TRBD1 (6 bases). The V gene lost 5 bases and the J gene lost 4 bases, with 14 bases spanning the gap. The CDR3 contains 14 residues. CDR1 MNHNY and CDR2 SVGAGI come from the germline V gene (reference sequence). The CDR3: CASSADRIFYGYTF. CDR3 DNA sequence: TGTGCCAGCAGTGCAGACAGGATTTTCTATGGCTACACCTTC.

The CDR3 region has the DNA TGTGCCATCAGGGGGCAGGCCGCCTACGAGCAGTACTTC. Amino acids: CAIRGQAAYEQYF. The rearrangement links TRBV10-3 to TRBJ2-7; weak D call: TRBD1 (5 bases). Germline V gives CDR1 ENHRY, CDR2 SYGVKD. The V gene lost 6 bases and the J gene lost 2 bases, with 11 bases spanning the gap. The CDR3 is made up of 13 amino acids.

To note about this clone: Relative to the germline gene, one junction end is altered; a read error may explain this. The chain is built from TRBV28 and TRBJ1-2; D may be TRBD1 (5 bases). The V gene's germline CDR1 is MDHEN and CDR2 SYDVKM. The CDR3 is 13 amino acids. The CDR3: CASSLNYDSGYSF. In nucleotides, the CDR3 is TGTGCCAGCAGTTTAAATTACGACAGTGGCTACAGCTTC.

This chain links TRBV9 with TRBJ2-1; TRBD2 aligns across 8 bases. The length of the CDR3 is 19 residues. Trimming at V came to 6 bases and at J to 5 bases, leaving 22 bases not matched to a gene. In germline, CDR1 is SGDLS, CDR2 YYNGEE. CDR3 in amino acids: CASNRRGGGSSLLDNEQFF. For the CDR3, the DNA is TGTGCCAGCAACAGACGGGGGGGAGGTAGCTCATTATTAGACAATGAGCAGTTCTTC.

The chain links TRBV6-1 to TRBJ2-7; no clear D gene. This CDR3 is 13 amino acids long. In germline, CDR1 is MNHNS, CDR2 SASEGT. With 3 bases removed from V and 0 bases from J, the gap between germline ends came to 6 bases. CDR3 sequence: CASSDNPSYEQYF. The CDR3 DNA sequence: TGTGCCAGCAGTGATAACCCCTCCTACGAGCAGTACTTC.

The chain uses TRBV5-4 and TRBJ2-5; D remains ambiguous. CDR1 and CDR2 (germline): SGHNT, YYREEE (reference sequence). This CDR3 comprises 11 residues. Trimming shortened V by 4 bases and J by 5 bases, and 6 bases separated the two germline ends. In nucleotides, the CDR3 is TGTGCCAGCAGCCACCGGGAGACCCAGTACTTC. This sequence encodes CASSHRETQYF.

The chain has TRBV15 and TRBJ2-5, with D perhaps being TRBD1 or TRBD2 (5 bases each). V was trimmed by 3 bases and J by 4 bases, leaving 15 bases between them. Per the germline V gene, CDR1 is LNHNV and CDR2 is YYDKDF (reference sequence). There are 15 residues in the CDR3. For the CDR3, the DNA is TGTGCCACCAGCAGCCGGGTGGCAGGGAGAGAGACCCAGTACTTC. As protein: CATSSRVAGRETQYF.

The chain uses TRBV25-1 and TRBJ1-2; D is possibly TRBD1 (5 bases). Trimming pared 6 bases from V and 3 bases from J, leaving 11 bases between. Germline V lookup: CDR1 MGHDK, CDR2 SYGVNS. This CDR3 is built from 13 residues. This CDR3 reads CASRRGGDYGYTF. For the CDR3, the DNA is TGTGCCAGCAGAAGGGGCGGCGACTATGGCTACACCTTC.

The chain couples TRBV10-3 to TRBJ2-1; maybe TRBD2 (7 bases). Trimming took 10 bases from V and 8 from J, leaving 15 bases between them. Germline assignment: CDR1 ENHRY and CDR2 SYGVKD. The CDR3 covers 12 residues. CDR3 sequence (DNA): TGTGCCAGCCAAGGGGGGGCCTATGAGCAGTTCTTC. This gives the protein CASQGGAYEQFF.

The chain carries TRBV5-1 and TRBJ2-1; unclear D gene. V was shortened by 4 bases and J by 5 bases, with 7 bases between the two germline ends. The CDR3 totals 12 residues. Germline lookup yields CDR1 SGHRS and CDR2 YFSETQ. CDR3 sequence: CASSLTDNEQFF. The DNA of the CDR3 is TGCGCCAGCAGCCTCACTGACAATGAGCAGTTCTTC.

This chain uses TRBV18 with TRBJ1-4; D gene ambiguous. Trimming shortened V by 3 bases and J by 2 bases, and 7 bases separated the two germline ends. The CDR3 spans 14 residues. Germline-derived CDR1 and CDR2 are KGHSH and LQKENI. CDR3 nucleotide sequence: TGTGCCAGCTCACCGCGGGTCACTAATGAAAAACTGTTTTTT. Translation gives CASSPRVTNEKLFF.

The chain recombines TRBV6-5 with TRBJ1-5; D is ambiguous. V was pared by 8 bases and J by 9 bases, with 14 bases between. This CDR3 is 12 amino acids long. Germline CDR1 MNHEY, CDR2 SVGAGI. The DNA for the CDR3 is TGTGCCAGCCAATCGGATGCGGGGCCCCAGCATTTT. It encodes CASQSDAGPQHF.

This chain connects TRBV5-4 to TRBJ2-6; 8 nucleotides match TRBD1. J lost 1 base, V lost 1 base, and 4 bases had no gene match. The CDR3 has 17 amino acids. Looked up from germline, CDR1 is SGHNT and CDR2 is YYREEE (reference sequence). The CDR3, as DNA: TGTGCCAGCAGCTTGTCCCGGGACAGGTCTGGGGCCAACGTCCTGACTTTC. Translated, it gives CASSLSRDRSGANVLTF. Variable domain in full (rest from reference TRBV5-4 and TRBJ2-6): ETGVTQSPTHLIKTRGQQVTLRCSSQSGHNTVSWYQQALGQGPQFIFQYYREEENGRGNFPPRFSGLQFPNYSSELNVNALELDDSALYLCASSLSRDRSGANVLTFGAGSRLTVL.

The table lists this clone with a count of one. The sample carries other DNA sequences with the same CDR3. The rearrangement links TRBV5-1 to TRBJ1-2; TRBD1 agrees at 8 bases. V dropped 3 bases and J dropped 6; count of bases not matched to a gene: 4. Germline V gene lookup returns CDR1 SGHRS and CDR2 YFSETQ. The CDR3 sequence is 13 residues long. The CDR3 loop reads CASSSGTGDGYTF. The CDR3 DNA reads as TGCGCCAGCAGCTCCGGGACAGGCGATGGCTACACCTTC.

CDR3 sequence: CASSPIYTEAFF. The DNA of the CDR3 is TGTGCCAGCTCACCCATTTACACTGAAGCTTTCTTT. The V gene is TRBV18, the J gene TRBJ1-1; no reliable D call. V was cut by 3 bases and J by 3 bases, with 5 bases left in between. The CDR3 is 12 amino acids. Per the germline V gene, CDR1 is KGHSH and CDR2 is LQKENI.

The chain carries TRBV5-1 and TRBJ1-4; 10 bases are a match to TRBD1. The V gene end was trimmed by 4 bases and the J gene end by 4 bases; junction bases not matched to a gene: 4. The CDR3 is made up of 15 amino acids. CDR1 is SGHRS, CDR2 YFSETQ, per germline. The CDR3 spells CASSMDRGFNEKLFF. The CDR3 DNA follows: TGCGCCAGCAGCATGGACAGGGGGTTTAATGAAAAACTGTTTTTT. Supplemented by reference TRBV5-1 and TRBJ1-4, the full variable domain reads KAGVTQTPRYLIKTRGQQVTLSCSPISGHRSVSWYQQTPGQGLQFLFEYFSETQRNKGNFPGRFSGRQFSNSRSEMNVSTLELGDSALYLCASSMDRGFNEKLFFGSGTQLSVL.

The rearrangement uses TRBV7-9 and TRBJ2-1, with D possibly matching TRBD2 (6 bases). The CDR3 runs 16 residues. Trimming stripped 5 bases from V and 6 bases from J, with 20 bases between. Per the germline V gene, CDR1 is SEHNR and CDR2 is FQNEAQ (reference sequence). The CDR3 nucleotides are TGTGCCAGCAGCCCTAGCGTGTGGGAGAAGGGCAATGAGCAGTTCTTC. Translated: CASSPSVWEKGNEQFF.

This sequence joins TRBV28 and TRBJ2-4, with D unclear. The CDR3 is made up of 12 amino acids. V was pared by 6 bases and J by 5 bases, with 8 bases between. The germline gives CDR1 MDHEN, CDR2 SYDVKM. This CDR3 reads CASSFRQNIQYF. CDR3 bases: TGTGCCAGCAGCTTTAGGCAAAACATTCAGTACTTC.

Details on this clone: This sample also contains other DNA sequences that code for the same CDR3. The chain joins TRBV28 to TRBJ2-3, with 10 bases matching TRBD2. J gave up 3 bases and V 4 bases, and 4 bases lay outside the gene matches. Germline V lookup: CDR1 MDHEN, CDR2 SYDVKM. This CDR3 comprises 15 residues. CDR3 DNA: TGTGCCAGCAGTTCGCTAGCGGGAGCTACAGATACGCAGTATTTT. Translation: CASSSLAGATDTQYF.

The chain is built from TRBV10-2 and TRBJ2-7, with D perhaps matching TRBD1 or TRBD2 (6 bases each). Germline V lookup: CDR1 WSHSY, CDR2 SAAADI. The ends were cut back, 5 bases at V and 4 bases at J, with 18 bases in the middle. The CDR3 extends over 15 amino acids. The CDR3 is CASSLHQGSGYEQYF. The DNA for the CDR3 is TGCGCCAGCAGTCTGCACCAGGGGAGCGGGTACGAGCAGTACTTC.

The chain couples TRBV5-1 to TRBJ2-1; 9 nucleotides align to TRBD2. The CDR3 is 16 amino acids. V lost 5 bases to trimming and J lost 3 bases; unmatched junction nucleotides: 9. Germline assignment: CDR1 SGHRS and CDR2 YFSETQ. CDR3 sequence (DNA): TGCGCCAGCAGTCCACGGGCGGGAGGGTTCTACAATGAGCAGTTCTTC. This gives the protein CASSPRAGGFYNEQFF. The full variable domain, rest sourced from reference TRBV5-1 and TRBJ2-1, is KAGVTQTPRYLIKTRGQQVTLSCSPISGHRSVSWYQQTPGQGLQFLFEYFSETQRNKGNFPGRFSGRQFSNSRSEMNVSTLELGDSALYLCASSPRAGGFYNEQFFGPGTRLTVL.

The chain uses TRBV7-2 and TRBJ2-2; the D gene is possibly TRBD2 (6 bases). Trimming shortened V by 1 base and J by 0 bases, and 9 bases separated the two germline ends. CDR1 and CDR2 (germline): SGHTA, FQGNSA. The CDR3 spans 16 residues. CDR3 nucleotides: TGTGCCAGCAGCTTAGACGGACTACCGAACACCGGGGAGCTGTTTTTT. Residues: CASSLDGLPNTGELFF.

This clone occurred once. The chain joins TRBV29-1 to TRBJ2-7, with 8 bases fitting TRBD2. After removal of 7 bases from V and 7 bases from J, the junction contained 18 bases not matched to a gene. Germline V gives CDR1 SQVTM, CDR2 ANQGSEA. This CDR3 region has 15 residues. The chain's CDR3 is CSARGVAGGLLEQYF. DNA of the CDR3: TGCAGCGCCCGAGGGGTCGCGGGAGGACTCTTAGAGCAGTACTTC.

The V gene is TRBV4-1, the J gene TRBJ1-2; perhaps TRBD1 as D (6 bases). The CDR3 extends over 15 amino acids. Germline V gives CDR1 MGHRA, CDR2 YSYEKL. V was pared by 4 bases and J by 4 bases, with 16 bases between. The CDR3 sequence is CASSRQETLLYGYTF. The CDR3, as DNA: TGCGCCAGCAGCCGACAGGAGACTCTGCTCTATGGCTACACCTTC.